The clone carrying this T cell receptor (beta chain) was found a few times. What it recognizes is unknown. The data originate from a study of identical twins. Findings and limits, study-wide: Sequences that were beta out-of-frame showed weaker excess twin sharing. Memory repertoires lacked the insertion deficit that abundant cord blood beta clonotypes showed.

No donor was unhealthy or non-Caucasian. cDNA molecules carried unique molecular identifiers, and template switching added a universal primer site. TCRdb re-derived calls from the 5' RACE reads in MiXCR, one entry per CDR3 protein. The table has some 560,000 distinct CDR3 sequences, 9.6% seen once. The sample also formed part of further work on yellow fever vaccine responses in identical twins.

Material for sequencing was PBMCs. The receptor was isolated from a woman younger than 30 in good health.

CDR3: CAWSPGALDNEQFF. CDR3 sequence (DNA): TGTGCCTGGAGCCCAGGGGCGCTGGACAATGAGCAGTTCTTC. The rearrangement joins TRBV30 to TRBJ2-1; D may be TRBD1 (6 bases). The germline V gene has CDR1 GTSNPN and CDR2 SVGIG (reference sequence). The CDR3 contains 14 residues. V was pared by 3 bases and J by 5 bases, with 14 bases between.